The clone carrying this T cell receptor (beta chain) showed up many times. What it binds is not known. TCRdb re-derived calls from the RACE reads in MiXCR, one entry per CDR3 protein. Of 350,000 to 400,000 distinct CDR3 sequences detected, less than 6.5% appear once; the ten largest clones hold just over 2.5%. This sample was included in a study of human T cells and chemical hapten exposure. On the study more broadly: Patients having alopecia areata, totalis or universalis were mostly female.

The CDR3 contains 11 residues. The V and J ends lost 4 bases and 5 bases respectively, with 6 bases between them. Germline V gives CDR1 SQVTM, CDR2 ANQGSEA. Study-level points and caveats: Relative to control repertoires, expanded TCRs gave rise to significantly more large CDR3 similarity clusters. PT1 expanded TCR numbers tracked positively with patch test score.

This sample's time point: pre-sensitization, week 0. Treatment given: therapeutic diphenylcyclopropenone sensitization with weekly scalp DPC. This TCR was recovered from a woman aged 45 to 65 with alopecia areata. Some clones in this sample may be carry-over from other donors' samples. The genes are TRBV29-1 and TRBJ2-1, with D tentatively TRBD1 or TRBD2 (5 bases each). Sample: whole blood, taken in connection with sensitization to the hapten diphenylcyclopropenone (DPC). The CDR3 DNA reads as TGCAGCGTTGGGGGGAACAATGAGCAGTTCTTC. This gives the protein CSVGGNNEQFF.